Listed below are T cell receptor beta chains from one sample, sequenced in a study of T cell changes during pregnancy in multiple sclerosis. Here immunoSEQ multiplex PCR was the method, and the copy in TCRdb shows in-frame clones only, minus some. In the table there are about 40,000 clones, roughly 91% of which are singletons. The input for sequencing was CD8+ T cells from peripheral blood mononuclear cells, taken before pregnancy. These receptors were obtained from a female donor with multiple sclerosis, enrolled in a pregnancy study. The CDR3 runs from the conserved cysteine through the conserved F or W. Fields, in order: V gene, D gene, J gene, clone size, CDR3 protein, CDR3 DNA. The D gene is left open where the match is weak. Size tells how often a clone was seen (once, few, many) or the class of an expanded clone, and some rows leave it out.

>TRBV29-1|NA|TRBJ1-1|NA
CSGLGGTNTEAFF
TGCAGCGGCCTTGGGGGGACGAACACTGAAGCTTTCTTT
>TRBV5-1|TRBD2|TRBJ2-2|NA
CASKTGLAGGTGELFF
TGCGCCAGCAAAACGGGATTAGCGGGAGGTACCGGGGAGCTGTTTTTT
>TRBV27|NA|TRBJ2-7|NA
CASSWTVGDYEQYF
TGTGCCAGCAGTTGGACAGTGGGTGACTACGAGCAGTACTTC
>TRBV5-4|TRBD2|TRBJ2-7|NA
CASSFGGSLSYEQYF
TGTGCCAGCAGCTTTGGCGGGAGTCTTTCCTACGAGCAGTACTTC
>TRBV28|NA|TRBJ2-5|NA
CASTLVPGETQYF
TGTGCCAGCACCTTGGTTCCAGGGGAGACCCAGTACTTC
>TRBV9|TRBD1|TRBJ1-1|few
CASSVAQGAISEAFF
TGTGCCAGCAGCGTAGCGCAGGGGGCGATCTCTGAAGCTTTCTTT
>TRBV19|TRBD2|TRBJ2-2|NA
CASSIDIRSGSNTGELFF
TGTGCCAGTAGTATAGATATCCGAAGCGGGAGCAACACCGGGGAGCTGTTTTTT
>TRBV21-1|NA|TRBJ2-7|once
CASTEGGTLYEQYF
TGTGCCAGCACTGAAGGGGGAACCCTCTACGAGCAGTACTTC
>TRBV7-9|TRBD2|TRBJ2-7|NA
CASSSGTSGYEQYF
TGTGCCAGCAGCTCAGGGACTAGCGGATACGAGCAGTACTTC
>TRBV4-2|NA|TRBJ2-1|NA
CASSQAGGLMDPYNEQFF
TGTGCCAGCAGCCAAGCGGGGGGCCTCATGGATCCCTACAATGAGCAGTTCTTC
>TRBV29-1|TRBD1|TRBJ2-7|NA
CSVEDRGSSYEQYF
TGCAGCGTTGAAGACAGGGGGTCCTCCTACGAGCAGTACTTC
>TRBV29-1|NA|TRBJ2-5|NA
CSAIQETQYF
TGCAGCGCTATTCAAGAGACCCAGTACTTC
>TRBV9|TRBD2|TRBJ2-3|NA
CASSASRLAGGPPDTQYF
TGTGCCAGCAGCGCAAGCAGACTAGCGGGAGGGCCCCCAGATACGCAGTATTTT
>TRBV7-9|NA|TRBJ2-1|NA
CASSLGGREQFF
TGTGCCAGCAGCTTAGGAGGGAGGGAGCAGTTCTTC
>TRBV6-4|TRBD1|TRBJ2-2|NA
CASSERQGANGELFF
TGTGCCAGCAGTGAACGGCAGGGGGCAAACGGGGAGCTGTTTTTT
>TRBV6-6|TRBD2|TRBJ2-3|NA
CASLGTGTSVPTQYF
TGTGCCAGCCTGGGGACCGGGACTAGCGTCCCAACGCAGTATTTT
>TRBV27|TRBD1|TRBJ2-1|NA
CASNPGQGALYNEQFF
TGTGCCAGCAACCCCGGACAGGGGGCCCTCTACAATGAGCAGTTCTTC
>TRBV2|NA|TRBJ2-1|NA
CASTKAPSLGNEQFF
TGTGCCAGCACCAAGGCGCCTAGCCTGGGCAATGAGCAGTTCTTC
>TRBV4-1|NA|TRBJ2-1|NA
CASSQEETPYNEQFF
TGCGCCAGCAGCCAAGAGGAGACCCCTTACAATGAGCAGTTCTTC
>TRBV4-1|NA|TRBJ1-5|NA
CASSLSFGGQPQHF
TGCGCCAGCAGCCTCAGTTTTGGAGGTCAGCCCCAGCATTTT
>TRBV27|NA|TRBJ2-1|NA
CASSFSTGYEQFF
TGTGCCAGCAGTTTCTCCACAGGGTATGAGCAGTTCTTC
>TRBV13|TRBD2|TRBJ2-3|NA
CASTSRGADTQYF
TGTGCCAGCACGTCCCGGGGGGCAGATACGCAGTATTTT
>TRBV2|TRBD1|TRBJ1-1|NA
CASSEGTATEAFF
TGTGCCAGCAGTGAGGGGACAGCCACTGAAGCTTTCTTT
>TRBV28|TRBD1|TRBJ1-5|few
CASKRQGARSQPQHF
TGTGCCAGCAAACGACAGGGGGCTAGGAGTCAGCCCCAGCATTTT
>TRBV6-5|NA|TRBJ2-7|NA
CASSWGFGTNTYEQYF
TGTGCCAGCAGTTGGGGGTTCGGGACAAATACCTACGAGCAGTACTTC
>TRBV5-1|NA|TRBJ2-5|NA
CASSLGRVQETQYF
TGCGCCAGCAGCTTGGGCAGGGTTCAAGAGACCCAGTACTTC
>TRBV28|NA|TRBJ1-5|NA
CASTLDNQPQHF
TGTGCCAGCACCCTAGACAATCAGCCCCAGCATTTT
>TRBV7-2|TRBD2|TRBJ2-1|once
CASSLLAGGGNEQFF
TGTGCCAGCAGCTTGCTAGCGGGAGGAGGCAATGAGCAGTTCTTC
>TRBV4-2|NA|TRBJ2-7|NA
CASSQETGSSYEQYF
TGTGCCAGCAGCCAGGAGACAGGTAGCTCCTACGAGCAGTACTTC
>TRBV11-2|TRBD2|TRBJ2-3|NA
CASSLVRGTTSTDTQYF
TGTGCCAGCAGCTTAGTCCGGGGGACTACTAGCACAGATACGCAGTATTTT
>TRBV29-1|TRBD1|TRBJ1-1|NA
CSVDPSRDRGPEAFF
TGCAGCGTTGACCCCTCCCGGGACAGGGGGCCTGAAGCTTTCTTT
>TRBV4-1|NA|TRBJ1-3|NA
CASSQASSGNTIYF
TGCGCCAGCAGCCAAGCCAGCTCTGGAAACACCATATATTTT
>TRBV9|TRBD1|TRBJ2-7|NA
CASSAGTGGYEQYF
TGTGCCAGCAGCGCCGGGACAGGGGGCTACGAGCAGTACTTC
>TRBV7-8|TRBD2|TRBJ2-1|NA
CASSPLGTTNNEQFF
TGTGCCAGCAGCCCACTCGGGACTACGAACAATGAGCAGTTCTTC
>TRBV14|NA|TRBJ2-5|NA
CASSQDYPWETQYF
TGTGCCAGCAGCCAAGACTACCCCTGGGAGACCCAGTACTTC
>TRBV5-1|TRBD1|TRBJ2-7|NA
CASSLTRTGGNEQYF
TGCGCCAGCAGCTTGACCCGGACAGGGGGTAATGAGCAGTACTTC
>TRBV2|TRBD1|TRBJ1-2|NA
CASSGQGARPRVTNYGYTF
TGTGCCAGCAGTGGACAGGGGGCGCGCCCGAGGGTCACTAACTATGGCTACACCTTC